These 31 T cell receptor beta chains were all obtained from the same sample, sequenced in a study of cytomegalovirus exposure and HLA in healthy donors. The PCR employed 60 Vbeta primers together with 13 Jbeta primers. The repertoire was sequenced with immunoSEQ multiplex PCR; TCRdb's copy has only in-frame clones and lacks some. This sample's clone table lists approximately 72,000 clones. Material: PBMCs. The source of these receptors is a woman in her forties in good health and CMV-seropositive.

V and J are TRBV4-3 and TRBJ2-5; 9 bases match TRBD2. The CDR3 spans 18 residues. V shed 0 bases and J 1 base; nucleotides not matched to a gene: 9. From germline, CDR1 is LGHNA and CDR2 YSLEER. CDR3 coding DNA: TGCGCCAGCAGCCAAGAAGGGGCGGGGGGGTTTGTCCAAGAGACCCAGTACTTC. It yields the protein CASSQEGAGGFVQETQYF.

The rearrangement links TRBV2 to TRBJ1-1; 7 nucleotides match TRBD1. The CDR3 has 13 amino acids. Per the germline V gene, CDR1 is SNHLY and CDR2 is FYNNEI. V lost 8 bases, J lost 4 bases, and 7 bases stayed unmatched. DNA of the CDR3: TGTGCCAGCGGAAGACAGGGTGGCACTGAAGCTTTCTTT. Protein: CASGRQGGTEAFF.

The V and J genes are TRBV9 and TRBJ1-1; D unresolved. Germline assignment: CDR1 SGDLS and CDR2 YYNGEE. The CDR3 loop spans 14 amino acids. Trimming pared 1 base from V and 1 base from J, leaving 8 bases between. The CDR3 reads CASSVSYSNTEAFF. The CDR3 bases are TGTGCCAGCAGCGTATCTTATTCGAACACTGAAGCTTTCTTT.

The chain is built from TRBV19 and TRBJ1-5, with 9 positions matching TRBD1. J was trimmed by 4 bases and V by 9 bases; bases with no gene match: 10. CDR3 size: 15 residues. In germline, CDR1 is LNHDA, CDR2 SQIVND (reference sequence). In nucleotides, the CDR3 is TGTGCCAGCAACCTAAACGACAGGGGGAATCAGCCCCAGCATTTT. It translates to CASNLNDRGNQPQHF.

The chain uses TRBV27 and TRBJ2-3; 12 nucleotides line up with TRBD2. Looked up from germline, CDR1 is MNHEY and CDR2 is SMNVEV (reference sequence). J was trimmed by 8 bases and V by 3 bases; bases with no gene match: 9. CDR3 size: 16 residues. The CDR3 here is CASSFSPSGGARTQYF. The CDR3 coding sequence is TGTGCCAGCAGTTTCTCCCCTAGCGGGGGGGCCCGTACGCAGTATTTT.

The chain carries TRBV14 and TRBJ1-6, with 7 bases identical to TRBD1. CDR1 and CDR2 (germline): SGHDN, FVKESK. The V and J ends lost 1 base and 10 bases, in that order; junction bases with no gene match: 7. The CDR3 is 15 amino acids. CDR3 DNA sequence: TGTGCCAGCAGCCAAGGTCAGGGGGTAGGGTCACCCCTCCACTTT. It specifies CASSQGQGVGSPLHF. Together with reference TRBV14 and TRBJ1-6, the CDR3 gives the full variable domain: EAGVTQFPSHSVIEKGQTVTLRCDPISGHDNLYWYRRVMGKEIKFLLHFVKESKQDESGMPNNRFLAERTGGTYSTLKVQPAELEDSGVYFCASSQGQGVGSPLHFGNGTRLTVT.

The rearrangement links TRBV28 to TRBJ1-3; D is unresolved. V gave up 3 bases and J gave up 0 bases, with 12 bases separating them. CDR3 length equals 16 residues. The germline gives CDR1 MDHEN, CDR2 SYDVKM. Here the CDR3 DNA reads TGTGCCAGCAGTTTGAGAGGCGGGATCTCTGGAAACACCATATATTTT. This codes for CASSLRGGISGNTIYF.

The chain recombines TRBV19 with TRBJ2-1; 7 nucleotides line up with TRBD1. Trimming at V came to 6 bases and at J to 4 bases, leaving 3 bases not matched to a gene. From germline, CDR1 is LNHDA and CDR2 SQIVND (reference sequence). There are 13 residues in the CDR3. The CDR3 protein is CASSRGQYNEQFF. CDR3 nucleotide sequence: TGTGCCAGTAGCAGGGGACAGTACAATGAGCAGTTCTTC.

The chain recombines TRBV6-1 with TRBJ2-5; 9 bases map to TRBD1. The CDR3 is made up of 15 amino acids. The germline V gene encodes CDR1 MNHNS and CDR2 SASEGT. V lost 6 bases, J lost 1 base, and 6 bases stayed unmatched. CDR3 region: CASSPGTGPQETQYF. In DNA, the CDR3 is TGTGCCAGCAGCCCCGGGACAGGGCCCCAAGAGACCCAGTACTTC.

The gene calls are TRBV7-8 and TRBJ1-2; 8 nucleotides align to TRBD1. The trim removed 2 bases at V and 7 bases at J, leaving 9 bases unmatched. The CDR3 covers 15 residues. Germline CDR1 SGHVS, CDR2 FQNEAQ. This CDR3 is CASSLIFGQGRGYTF. The CDR3 DNA reads TGTGCCAGCAGCTTAATATTCGGACAGGGCCGTGGCTACACCTTC.

The chain recombines TRBV6-5 with TRBJ2-5; 10 nucleotides line up with TRBD2. The germline gives CDR1 MNHEY, CDR2 SVGAGI. This CDR3 comprises 16 residues. Trimming removed 0 bases from V and 2 bases from J; junction bases left unmatched: 3. CDR3 region: CASSYSMTSGQETQYF. In nucleotides, the CDR3 is TGTGCCAGCAGTTACTCGATGACTAGCGGGCAAGAGACCCAGTACTTC.

The chain links TRBV11-2 to TRBJ2-5; D is unclear. Germline lookup yields CDR1 SGHAT and CDR2 FQNNGV. V lost 8 bases and J 8 bases, leaving 15 bases between the germline ends. This CDR3 comprises 12 residues. DNA of the CDR3: TGTGCCAGCGGGTTGGGCTTGGGCACCCAGTACTTC. Translating gives CASGLGLGTQYF.

This chain joins TRBV5-1 and TRBJ2-7; tentative D call: TRBD1 (5 bases). The germline V gene encodes CDR1 SGHRS and CDR2 YFSETQ. The CDR3 covers 13 residues. V lost 2 bases and J lost 4, with 10 bases in between. CDR3 nucleotide sequence: TGCGCCAGCAGCTTCCAGGGTGGATACGAGCAGTACTTC. Translated: CASSFQGGYEQYF.

The rearrangement joins TRBV7-9 to TRBJ1-5, with 7 bases lining up with TRBD1. The V gene's germline CDR1 is SEHNR and CDR2 FQNEAQ (reference sequence). This CDR3 comprises 16 residues. After removal of 4 bases from V and 3 bases from J, the junction contained 9 bases not matched to a gene. The DNA for the CDR3 is TGTGCCAGCAGCTCCACGACAGGGTTATCCAATCAGCCCCAGCATTTT. Translated, it gives CASSSTTGLSNQPQHF.

The V gene is TRBV4-3, the J gene TRBJ2-4, with D maybe TRBD2 (5 bases). Germline V gene lookup returns CDR1 LGHNA and CDR2 YSLEER. Trimming removed 0 bases from V and 9 bases from J, with 15 bases in between. The CDR3 spans 15 residues. The CDR3 DNA follows: TGCGCCAGCAGCCAAGAGGGCTCCCTAGCTTCCATTCAGTACTTC. Translating gives CASSQEGSLASIQYF.

The rearrangement joins TRBV18 to TRBJ2-7; D not resolved. From germline, CDR1 is KGHSH and CDR2 LQKENI. The CDR3 is 13 amino acids. V lost 3 bases and J 5 bases, leaving 11 bases between the germline ends. The CDR3 loop is CASSPRLQDEQYF. CDR3 nucleotides: TGTGCCAGCTCACCCCGACTTCAAGACGAGCAGTACTTC.

This rearrangement joins TRBV7-9 to TRBJ1-6; D unresolved. Trimming pared 5 bases from V and 8 bases from J, leaving 13 bases between. The CDR3 contains 14 residues. The germline gives CDR1 SEHNR, CDR2 FQNEAQ (reference sequence). CDR3 protein: CASSLGPKDSPLHF. The CDR3 coding sequence is TGTGCCAGCAGCCTTGGGCCCAAGGATTCACCCCTCCACTTT.

This chain links TRBV29-1 with TRBJ2-5, with TRBD2 matching over 12 bases. Germline CDR1 is SQVTM and CDR2 is ANQGSEA. CDR3 size: 14 residues. V lost 2 bases and J lost 2; bases outside the gene matches: 0. DNA of the CDR3: TGCAGCGTTGAACTAGCGGGGGGGCAAGAGACCCAGTACTTC. Protein: CSVELAGGQETQYF.

This chain uses TRBV7-2 with TRBJ2-7; 7 positions match TRBD1. With 3 bases clipped from V and 6 bases from J, the junction kept 5 bases outside the gene matches. This CDR3 has 13 amino acids. Germline CDR1 is SGHTA and CDR2 is FQGNSA. The CDR3: CASSLTGLIEQYF. In nucleotides, the CDR3 is TGTGCCAGCAGCTTGACAGGGTTGATCGAGCAGTACTTC.

V and J are TRBV7-9 and TRBJ1-1; D remains unclear. The CDR3 has 13 residues. With 5 bases removed from V and 1 base from J, the gap between germline ends came to 8 bases. The germline CDR1 and CDR2 sequences are SEHNR and FQNEAQ (reference sequence). DNA for the CDR3: TGTGCCAGCAGCCCTCAGGCGAACACTGAAGCTTTCTTT. Its protein is CASSPQANTEAFF.

J is TRBJ1-2 and V is TRBV6-6; 8 bases are a match to TRBD1. This CDR3 has 14 residues. The germline V gene encodes CDR1 MNHNY and CDR2 SVGAGI (reference sequence). The V and J ends lost 0 bases and 4 bases, in that order; junction bases with no gene match: 1. CDR3 in amino acids: CASSYSTGGYGYTF. In nucleotides, the CDR3 is TGTGCCAGCAGTTACTCCACAGGGGGCTATGGCTACACCTTC.

The J gene is TRBJ2-1, the V gene TRBV10-3, with TRBD1 matching over 8 bases. V was clipped by 6 bases and J by 4 bases; unmatched bases: 8. The CDR3 sequence is 15 residues long. CDR1 ENHRY and CDR2 SYGVKD come from the germline V gene. CDR3 sequence (DNA): TGTGCCATCAGCGTTCTTGGGACAGGATACAATGAGCAGTTCTTC. This encodes CAISVLGTGYNEQFF.

J is TRBJ1-3 and V is TRBV9; perhaps TRBD1 as D (6 bases). In germline, CDR1 is SGDLS, CDR2 YYNGEE. This CDR3 is built from 19 residues. Trimming took 0 bases from V and 2 from J, leaving 21 bases between them. CDR3 sequence reads: CASSVDGGHSGDPGNTIYF. The CDR3, as DNA: TGTGCCAGCAGCGTAGATGGGGGCCATTCAGGCGACCCTGGAAACACCATATATTTT.

This chain joins TRBV28 and TRBJ1-3, with a tentative D call TRBD1 (5 bases). Germline loops: CDR1 MDHEN, CDR2 SYDVKM. The CDR3 runs to 18 residues. Trimming left V 6 bases short and J 3 bases short, with 24 bases between. The chain's CDR3 is CASSPAGGRVAGGNTIYF. The CDR3 nucleotides are TGTGCCAGCAGCCCCGCGGGGGGTAGGGTTGCCGGTGGAAACACCATATATTTT.

This chain joins TRBV28 and TRBJ2-2; 10 nucleotides align to TRBD1. The length of the CDR3 is 17 residues. The trim removed 6 bases at V and 4 bases at J, leaving 11 bases unmatched. Germline loops: CDR1 MDHEN, CDR2 SYDVKM. CDR3 nucleotides: TGTGCCAGCAGCGACCCGGGACAGGGGCTATTCACCGGGGAGCTGTTTTTT. It is translated as CASSDPGQGLFTGELFF.

This chain links TRBV6-1 with TRBJ1-1; 7 positions match TRBD1. The CDR3 consists of 15 residues. CDR1 MNHNS and CDR2 SASEGT come from the germline V gene. The V segment lost 0 bases and the J segment 11 bases; nucleotides outside the gene matches: 12. The CDR3 nucleotides are TGTGCCAGCAGTGAAGCGCAGGGGGACTCTTTGAGGGCTTTCTTT. The encoded protein is CASSEAQGDSLRAFF.

This CDR3 is CASRVRTGENEKLFF. The DNA of the CDR3 is TGTGCCAGTAGGGTACGGACAGGGGAAAATGAAAAACTGTTTTTT. The J gene is TRBJ1-4, the V gene TRBV19, with TRBD1 matching 9 bases. The trim removed 6 bases at V and 5 bases at J, leaving 7 bases unmatched. The CDR3 consists of 15 residues. Per the germline V gene, CDR1 is LNHDA and CDR2 is SQIVND (reference sequence).

The chain is built from TRBV4-3 and TRBJ2-2, with a tentative D call TRBD1 (6 bases). CDR1 is LGHNA and CDR2 is YSLEER in the germline V gene. The CDR3 contains 16 residues. V was pared by 0 bases and J by 3 bases, with 11 bases between. The chain's CDR3 is CASSQEPGVDTGELFF. CDR3 nucleotides: TGCGCCAGCAGCCAAGAACCAGGGGTTGACACCGGGGAGCTGTTTTTT.

The V call is TRBV10-3, the J call TRBJ2-7, with 9 bases lining up with TRBD1. CDR1 is ENHRY, CDR2 SYGVKD, per germline. CDR3 size: 13 residues. The junction had 0 bases not matched to a gene; V was cut back by 4 bases and J by 2 bases. The CDR3 sequence: CAISGTGAYEQYF. CDR3 nucleotides: TGTGCCATCAGTGGGACAGGGGCCTACGAGCAGTACTTC.

The gene calls are TRBV19 and TRBJ1-5; 10 nucleotides agree with TRBD1. The CDR3 covers 16 residues. Germline values: CDR1 LNHDA, CDR2 SQIVND (reference sequence). Trimming removed 5 bases from V and 6 bases from J; junction bases left unmatched: 10. CDR3 nucleotides: TGTGCCAGTAGTGGGCCGGGACAGGGGTACGGTCAGCCCCAGCATTTT. Protein product: CASSGPGQGYGQPQHF.

The chain joins TRBV6-4 to TRBJ2-2, with 12 bases matching TRBD2. Germline V gene lookup returns CDR1 MRHNA and CDR2 SNTAGT. The V segment lost 5 bases and the J segment 5 bases; nucleotides outside the gene matches: 3. There are 15 residues in the CDR3. CDR3 nucleotide sequence: TGTGCCAGCAGTATTCTAGCGGGAGGGACCGGGGAGCTGTTTTTT. Translating it yields CASSILAGGTGELFF.